These T cell receptor gamma chains were read from a single sample in a study of gammadelta T cells in human blood. TCRdb ran CATT on the RT-PCR reads. The sample carries more than 350 gamma-chain clones, about 8.7% recorded once. Sequenced material: non-Vgamma9Vdelta2 gamma-delta T cells from cord blood. The receptor source for this set is a newborn. CDR3s include the opening cysteine and the closing phenylalanine or tryptophan. A clone size is listed for some rows: how often the clone was seen (once, few, many), or a class if it is expanded.

j_call,v_call,clone_size,cdr3_nt,cdr3_aa
TRGJ1/TRGJ2,TRGV2,large,TGTGCCACCTGGGACGGATACTTTTATTATAAGAAACTCTTT,CATWDGYFYYKKLF
TRGJP2,TRGV5,medium-sized,TGTGCCACCTGGGACAGGCGAGATAGTAGTGATTGGATCAAGACGTTT,CATWDRRDSSDWIKTF
TRGJ1/TRGJ2,TRGV9,large,TGTGCCTTGTGGGAGGGCGGGAGACTCTTT,CALWEGGRLF
TRGJP2,TRGV2,medium-sized,TGTGCCACCTGGGACGGGCTTAGTAGTGATTGGATCAAGACGTTT,CATWDGLSSDWIKTF
TRGJ1/TRGJ2,TRGV3,large,TGTGCCACCTGGGACAGCCGTTATTATAAGAAACTCTTT,CATWDSRYYKKLF
TRGJ1/TRGJ2,TRGV2,large,TGTGCCACCTGGGACGGGCCCACGTATAAGAAACTCTTT,CATWDGPTYKKLF
TRGJP2,TRGV2,large,TGTGCCACCTGGGACGGGCCAAATTGTGATTGGATCAAGACGTTT,CATWDGPNCDWIKTF
TRGJ1/TRGJ2,TRGV9,large,TGTGCCTTGTGGGAGGTTCGGTATAAGAAACTCTTT,CALWEVRYKKLF
TRGJ1/TRGJ2,TRGV2,large,TGTGCCACCTGGGACGGGCAGGATTATAAGAAACTCTTT,CATWDGQDYKKLF
TRGJ1/TRGJ2,TRGV5P,large,TGTGCCACCTGGGCCCTTACCCCAATTTATTATAAGAAACTCTTT,CATWALTPIYYKKLF
TRGJP2,TRGV5,large,TGTGCCACCTGGGACAGGCTAGGTGATTGGATCAAGACGTTT,CATWDRLGDWIKTF
TRGJ1/TRGJ2,TRGV9,large,TGTGCCTTGTGGAACTACTATTATAAGAAACTCTTT,CALWNYYYKKLF
TRGJ1/TRGJ2,TRGV2,few,TGTGCCACCTGGGACGGGCTGGATACAAATAAGAAACTCTTT,CATWDGLDTNKKLF
TRGJ1/TRGJ2,TRGV9,large,TGTGCCTTGTGGGAGACTTATAAGAAACTCTTT,CALWETYKKLF
TRGJ1/TRGJ2,TRGV8,large,TGTGCCACCTGGGATAGGCCCGTGAATTATAAGAAACTCTTT,CATWDRPVNYKKLF
TRGJP2,TRGV8,large,TGTGCCACCTGGGATGATAGTGATTGGATCAAGACGTTT,CATWDDSDWIKTF
TRGJ1/TRGJ2,TRGV2,hyperexpanded,TGTGCCACCTGGGACGGGCGCTATTATAAGAAACTCTTT,CATWDGRYYKKLF
TRGJ1/TRGJ2,TRGV2,-,TGTGCCACCTGGGACGTGCGCCTTTATTATAAGAAACTCTTT,CATWDVRLYYKKLF
TRGJP2,TRGV2,-,TGTGCCACCTGGGACGGCCCTGGGGGTGATTGGATCAAGACGTTT,CATWDGPGGDWIKTF
TRGJ1/TRGJ2,TRGV4,few,TGTGCCACCTGGGATGGGCATGATTATAAGAAACTCTTT,CATWDGHDYKKLF
TRGJ1/TRGJ2,TRGV2,medium-sized,TGTGCCACCTGGGACGGGCCCGAGGGTTATAAGAAACTCTTT,CATWDGPEGYKKLF
TRGJ1/TRGJ2,TRGV10,large,TGTGCTGCGTGGGATTTGTATTATAAGAAACTCTTT,CAAWDLYYKKLF
TRGJ1/TRGJ2,TRGV2,large,TGTGCCACCTGGGACGGGCCGGGCTATTATAAGAAACTCTTT,CATWDGPGYYKKLF
TRGJ1/TRGJ2,TRGV2,-,TGTGCCACCTGGGACGGCCCCCGTAATTATTATAAGAAACTCTTT,CATWDGPRNYYKKLF
TRGJ1/TRGJ2,TRGV8,large,TGTGCCACCTGGGAGGGGTATTATAAGAAACTCTTT,CATWEGYYKKLF
TRGJ1/TRGJ2,TRGV8,-,TGTGCCACCTGGGAGAGGTTAAATTATTATAAGAAACTCTTT,CATWERLNYYKKLF
TRGJ1/TRGJ2,TRGV8,large,TGTGCCACCTGGGATAGGATACCGAATTATTATAAGAAACTCTTT,CATWDRIPNYYKKLF
TRGJ1/TRGJ2,TRGV8,-,TGTGCCACCTGGGATAAGTCTTATAAGAAACTCTTT,CATWDKSYKKLF
TRGJ1/TRGJ2,TRGV8,large,TGTGCCACCTGGGATAGGCCCTGTTATAAGAAACTCTTT,CATWDRPCYKKLF
TRGJ1/TRGJ2,TRGV8,large,TGTGCCACCTGGGAGGGCCGATCATATTATTATAAGAAACTCTTT,CATWEGRSYYYKKLF
TRGJP1,TRGV2,hyperexpanded,TGTGCCACCTGGGACGCCTTTGGTTGGTTCAAGATATTT,CATWDAFGWFKIF
TRGJ1/TRGJ2,TRGV3,large,TGTGCCACCTGGGACAGGCCTCCATTTTATTATAAGAAACTCTTT,CATWDRPPFYYKKLF
TRGJ1/TRGJ2,TRGV10,large,TGTGCTGCGTGGGATTGGATAGATAAGAAACTCTTT,CAAWDWIDKKLF
TRGJP2,TRGV5,medium-sized,TGTGCCACCTGGGACAGCCATAGTAGTGATTGGATCAAGACGTTT,CATWDSHSSDWIKTF
TRGJP2,TRGV5,hyperexpanded,TGTGCCACCTGGGACAGGAGGATCAAGACGTTT,CATWDRRIKTF
TRGJ1/TRGJ2,TRGV3,large,TGTGCCACCTGGGACAGGCTGAATTTGAATTATTATAAGAAACTCTTT,CATWDRLNLNYYKKLF
TRGJP2,TRGV4,few,TGTGCCACCTGGGATAGTAGTGATTGGATCAAGACGTTT,CATWDSSDWIKTF
TRGJ1/TRGJ2,TRGV9,large,TGTGCCTTGTGGGAGGTGAATTATAAGAAACTCTTT,CALWEVNYKKLF
TRGJ1/TRGJ2,TRGV9,large,TGTGCCTTGTGGGACCACCTCACCGCTTATTATAAGAAACTCTTT,CALWDHLTAYYKKLF
TRGJP2,TRGV2,hyperexpanded,TGTGCCACCTGGGACGGGCTGAGATGGATCAAGACGTTT,CATWDGLRWIKTF
TRGJ1/TRGJ2,TRGV2,few,TGTGCCACCTGGGACGGTTATAAGAAACTCTTT,CATWDGYKKLF
TRGJP2,TRGV5,large,TGTGCCACCTGGGACAGGCGGAGTAGTGATTGGATCAAGACGTTT,CATWDRRSSDWIKTF
TRGJ1/TRGJ2,TRGV2,-,TGTGCCACCTGGGACGGGCCTCATTATAAGAAACTCTTT,CATWDGPHYKKLF
TRGJ1/TRGJ2,TRGV8,large,TGTGCCACCTGGGATAGAGCTTCTTATAAGAAACTCTTT,CATWDRASYKKLF
TRGJ1/TRGJ2,TRGV8,large,TGTGCCACCTGGGATGTCCCCGTTTATTATAAGAAACTCTTT,CATWDVPVYYKKLF
TRGJ1/TRGJ2,TRGV2,-,TGTGCCACCTGGGACGGGTCCCCGAATTATTATAAGAAACTCTTT,CATWDGSPNYYKKLF
TRGJ1/TRGJ2,TRGV2,large,TGTGCCACCTGGGACGGGCCTTGGCCGAAGAAACTCTTT,CATWDGPWPKKLF
TRGJP2,TRGV5,medium-sized,TGTGCCACCTGGGACAGGCTAGATTGGATCAAGACGTTT,CATWDRLDWIKTF
TRGJP2,TRGV2,large,TGTGCCACCTGGGACGGGCCTCGTTGGATCAAGACGTTT,CATWDGPRWIKTF
TRGJP2,TRGV2,large,TGTGCCACCTGGGACGGTCGCGCGGGGGATTGGATCAAGACGTTT,CATWDGRAGDWIKTF
TRGJ1/TRGJ2,TRGV2,large,TGTGCCACCTGGGACGGGCCTCGGTTTTATTATAAGAAACTCTTT,CATWDGPRFYYKKLF
TRGJP2,TRGV3,large,TGTGCCACCTGGGACGGACGAAAGAGTAGTGATTGGATCAAGACGTTT,CATWDGRKSSDWIKTF
TRGJ1/TRGJ2,TRGV2,large,TGTGCCACCTGGGACGGGCCATGGAAACTCTTT,CATWDGPWKLF
TRGJ1/TRGJ2,TRGV5,medium-sized,TGTGCCACCTGGGACGGCGGAGATTATTATAAGAAACTCTTT,CATWDGGDYYKKLF